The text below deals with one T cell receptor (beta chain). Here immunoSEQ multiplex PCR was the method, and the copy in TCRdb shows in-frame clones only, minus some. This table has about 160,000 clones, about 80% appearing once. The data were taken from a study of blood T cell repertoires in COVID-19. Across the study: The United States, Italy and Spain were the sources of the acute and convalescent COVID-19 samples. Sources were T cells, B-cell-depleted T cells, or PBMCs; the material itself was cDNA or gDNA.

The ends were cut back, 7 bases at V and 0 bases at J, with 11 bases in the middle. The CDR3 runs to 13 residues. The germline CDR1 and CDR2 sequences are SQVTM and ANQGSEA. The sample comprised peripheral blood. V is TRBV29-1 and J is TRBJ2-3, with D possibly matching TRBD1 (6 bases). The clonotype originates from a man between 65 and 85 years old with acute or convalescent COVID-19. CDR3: CSEGERSTDTQYF. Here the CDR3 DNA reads TGCAGCGAGGGGGAGCGGAGCACAGATACGCAGTATTTT.